This T cell receptor (beta chain) was sequenced during a study of T cells in Graves' hyperthyroidism and ophthalmopathy (dated by TCRdb to about 2019). Concerning the study at large: Peripheral blood samples were taken at the time of initial diagnosis, prior to any treatment. TCR V-J signatures able to tell the groups apart were searched for in a discovery cohort of 90 to 100 patients, of whom over 40 had Graves' ophthalmopathy and about 60 had stable Graves' hyperthyroidism. Whether ophthalmopathy could be predicted prospectively was tested in an independent validation cohort made up of fewer than 20 hyperthyroidism patients plus 17 patients who later progressed to ophthalmopathy. The roughly 90 discovery patients were divided at random into training and test sets in a 7:3 ratio. In several Graves' hyperthyroidism patients, the study also compared T-cell repertoires from thyroid tissue with T-cell repertoires from blood. After sampling, hyperthyroidism patients received methimazole starting at 30 mg daily, and ophthalmopathy patients received high-dose intravenous methylprednisolone. TCR Vbeta CDR3 sequencing of approximately 140 peripheral blood samples (more than 40 ophthalmopathy, under 80 hyperthyroidism and some 17 progressor patients) is reported in the paper. The paper as a whole reports these results and caveats: No statistical method was used to fix the sample size in advance, and group allocation was not hidden from the investigators. A model built on a 13 V-J signature distinguished ophthalmopathy from stable hyperthyroidism, reaching 85% to 90% sensitivity and 81% to 83% specificity in cross-validation and 80%/75% in testing. During validation, the model predicted progression to ophthalmopathy a median of about 6.3 months ahead of onset, with approximately 70% sensitivity and 72% to 80% specificity. Most expanded thyroid clonotypes (frequency above 0.001) were also detected in blood, suggesting blood repertoires may reflect thyroid immune responses.

CDR1 and CDR2 are read off the germline V gene as MGHRA and YSYEKL. Including the terminal cysteine and phenylalanine, the CDR3 comprises 18 residues. Only the CDR3 DNA stays, 54 bases, in frame from base 1. From V the trimming removes 0 bases and from J it removes 7 bases, while the gene matches leave 17 bases of the junction unaccounted for. Turning to this clonotype: Its antigen is still unknown. No base qualities exist here, and no much larger clone lies one base off it.

TCR beta CDR3 regions were amplified from RNA transcripts. A first-round RT-PCR of the TCR CDR3 used the HTBI primer set with the Qiagen OneStep RT-PCR kit. Libraries were constructed in a second round of multiplex PCR, after which size selection and purification were carried out. Paired-end sequencing of the libraries was performed with 100 bp reads on an Illumina HiSeq2000. The study's processing was this. SOAPnuke was used to process the raw data, removing reads that contained adapters or uncalled bases, had a mean Phred below 15, or lacked an exact match to the constant primer or identifier. High-quality paired reads were merged with COPE v1.2.5, and unique nucleotide sequences were defined as clonotypes. MiTCR v1.1 was used to align the clonotypes against IMGT TRBV, TRBD and TRBJ reference segments. Analysis was restricted to V-J combinations with a frequency above 0.0001, which covered 98% to 99.2% of repertoires. A TCS score was defined as the ratio of F50 (clonal expansion) to E x V (chaos), with BLOSUM62-based TCRdist applied between CDR3 peptides within each V-J. Welch's t-statistics and random forest reduced approximately 520 V-J features to roughly 13, which were used in a naive Bayes classifier (R e1071). In-frame beta chains were kept once TCRdb had trimmed the public reads at Q25 with fastp and called clones with MiXCR. Duplicate CDR3 protein sequences are folded into a single record with the most common DNA and genes. TCRdb assigned the V and J calls; the authors' analysis was not used. This sample has hundreds of thousands of distinct CDR3 sequences in its table, and around a sixth of those were observed once. Approximately 15% of the sample belongs to the ten largest clones.

Hyperthyroidism patients were newly diagnosed, with disease duration under 2 months, and aged 18 to 65 years. Any patient with an uncontrolled infection, another autoimmune disease, pregnancy or lactation was excluded. Diagnoses were established on the basis of clinical symptoms, serum thyroxine and TRAb, thyroid ultrasound, and orbital computed tomography. For progressor patients, blood was drawn at the first diagnosis of hyperthyroidism, before any ophthalmopathy symptoms had appeared. PBMCs were separated from under 12 ml of fresh peripheral blood using Ficoll-Paque density gradient centrifugation. Patients classed as progressors first received a Graves' hyperthyroidism diagnosis and then went on to develop ophthalmopathy during follow-up. Trizol reagent was used to extract total RNA, and RNA quality was then checked on an Agilent 2100 Bioanalyzer.

The clonotype comes from a woman between 45 and 60 years old with Graves' hyperthyroidism that later progressed to Graves' ophthalmopathy. The sample consisted of blood. Recombination connected TRBV4-1 to TRBJ2-5, with 7 middle bases fitting TRBD2. The bases read TGCGCCAGCAGCCAAGAACTGCACACCGGGACTAAGGCAGCGACCCAGTACTTC. This yields the protein CASSQELHTGTKAATQYF.